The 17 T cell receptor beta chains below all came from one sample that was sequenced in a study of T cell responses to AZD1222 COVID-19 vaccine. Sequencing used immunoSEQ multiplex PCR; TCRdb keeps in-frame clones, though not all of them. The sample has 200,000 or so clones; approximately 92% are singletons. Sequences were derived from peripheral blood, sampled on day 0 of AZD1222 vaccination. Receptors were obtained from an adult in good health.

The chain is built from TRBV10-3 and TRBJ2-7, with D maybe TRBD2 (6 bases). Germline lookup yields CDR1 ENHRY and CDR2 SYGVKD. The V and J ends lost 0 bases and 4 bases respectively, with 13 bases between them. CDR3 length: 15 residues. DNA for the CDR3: TGTGCCATCAGTGAGTCACTGCGGGGACGATACGAGCAGTACGTC. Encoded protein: CAISESLRGRYEQYV.

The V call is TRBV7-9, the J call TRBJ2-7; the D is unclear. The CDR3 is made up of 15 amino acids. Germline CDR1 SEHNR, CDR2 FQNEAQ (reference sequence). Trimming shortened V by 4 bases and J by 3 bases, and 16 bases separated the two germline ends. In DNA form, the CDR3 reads TGTGCCAGCAGCTCGTCTTCCTCCAACTACTACGAGCAGTACTTC. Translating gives CASSSSSSNYYEQYF. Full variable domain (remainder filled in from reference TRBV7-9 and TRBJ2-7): DTGVSQNPRHKITKRGQNVTFRCDPISEHNRLYWYRQTLGQGPEFLTYFQNEAQLEKSRLLSDRFSAERPKGSFSTLEIQRTEQGDSAMYLCASSSSSSNYYEQYFGPGTRLTVT.

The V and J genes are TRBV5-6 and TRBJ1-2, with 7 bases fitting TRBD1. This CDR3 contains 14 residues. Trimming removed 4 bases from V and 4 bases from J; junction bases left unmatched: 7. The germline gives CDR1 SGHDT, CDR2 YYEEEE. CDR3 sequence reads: CASSVDRSTYGYTF. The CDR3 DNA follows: TGTGCCAGCAGCGTGGACAGGAGCACCTATGGCTACACCTTC.

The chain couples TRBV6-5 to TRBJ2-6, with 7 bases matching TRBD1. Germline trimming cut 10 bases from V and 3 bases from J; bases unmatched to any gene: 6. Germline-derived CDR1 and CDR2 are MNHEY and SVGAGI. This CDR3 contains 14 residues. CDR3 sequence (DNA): TGTGCCACCCAGGGGGTGGGTGGGGCCAACGTCCTGACTTTC. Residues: CATQGVGGANVLTF.

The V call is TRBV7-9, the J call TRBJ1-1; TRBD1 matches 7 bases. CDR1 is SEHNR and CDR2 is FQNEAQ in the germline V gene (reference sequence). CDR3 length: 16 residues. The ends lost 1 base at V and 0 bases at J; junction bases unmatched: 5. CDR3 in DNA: TGTGCCAGCAGCTTAGTGGGCAGGGGGATGAACACTGAAGCTTTCTTT. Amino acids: CASSLVGRGMNTEAFF.

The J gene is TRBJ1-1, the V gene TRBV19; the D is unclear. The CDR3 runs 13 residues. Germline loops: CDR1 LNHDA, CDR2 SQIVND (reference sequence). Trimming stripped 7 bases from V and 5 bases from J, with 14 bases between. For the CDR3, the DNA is TGTGCCAGTACCGCACGACGGCAGACTGAAGCTTTCTTT. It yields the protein CASTARRQTEAFF.

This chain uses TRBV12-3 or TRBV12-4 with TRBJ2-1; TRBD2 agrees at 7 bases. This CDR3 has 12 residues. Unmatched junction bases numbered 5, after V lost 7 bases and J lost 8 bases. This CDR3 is CASTTLADEQFF. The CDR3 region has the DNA TGTGCCAGCACCACCCTAGCGGATGAGCAGTTCTTC.

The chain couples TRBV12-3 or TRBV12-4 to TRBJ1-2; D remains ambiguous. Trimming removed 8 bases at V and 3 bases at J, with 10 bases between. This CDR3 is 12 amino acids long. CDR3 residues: CASARTDYGYTF. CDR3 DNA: TGTGCCAGCGCGCGGACGGACTATGGCTACACCTTC.

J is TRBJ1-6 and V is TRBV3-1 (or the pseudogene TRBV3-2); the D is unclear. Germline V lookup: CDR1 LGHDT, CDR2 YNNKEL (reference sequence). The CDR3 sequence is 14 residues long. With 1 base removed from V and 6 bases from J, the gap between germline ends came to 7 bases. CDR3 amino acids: CASSQVRSNSPLHF. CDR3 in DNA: TGTGCCAGCAGCCAAGTTCGGTCTAATTCACCCCTCCACTTT.

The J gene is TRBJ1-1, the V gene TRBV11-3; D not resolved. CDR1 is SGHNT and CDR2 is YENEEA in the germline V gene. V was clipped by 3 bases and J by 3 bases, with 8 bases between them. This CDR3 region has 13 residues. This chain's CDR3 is CASSLSEYTEAFF. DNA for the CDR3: TGTGCCAGCAGCTTGTCAGAATACACTGAAGCTTTCTTT.

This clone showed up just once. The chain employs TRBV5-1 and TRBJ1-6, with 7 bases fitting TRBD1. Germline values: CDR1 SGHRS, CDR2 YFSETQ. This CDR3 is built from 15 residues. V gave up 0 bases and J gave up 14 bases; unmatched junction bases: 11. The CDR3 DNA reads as TGCGCCAGCAGCTTGGCCGAGACAGGGTCTGATTCCCTCCACTTT. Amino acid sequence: CASSLAETGSDSLHF.

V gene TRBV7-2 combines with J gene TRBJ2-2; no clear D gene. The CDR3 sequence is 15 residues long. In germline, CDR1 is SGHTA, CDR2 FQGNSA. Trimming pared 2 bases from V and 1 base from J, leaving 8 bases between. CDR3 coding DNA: TGTGCCAGCAGCTTATTTCTAGGGAACACCGGGGAGCTGTTTTTT. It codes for CASSLFLGNTGELFF. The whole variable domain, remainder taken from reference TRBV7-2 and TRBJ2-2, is GAGVSQSPSNKVTEKGKDVELRCDPISGHTALYWYRQSLGQGLEFLIYFQGNSAPDKSGLPSDRFSAERTGGSVSTLTIQRTQQEDSAVYLCASSLFLGNTGELFFGEGSRLTVL.

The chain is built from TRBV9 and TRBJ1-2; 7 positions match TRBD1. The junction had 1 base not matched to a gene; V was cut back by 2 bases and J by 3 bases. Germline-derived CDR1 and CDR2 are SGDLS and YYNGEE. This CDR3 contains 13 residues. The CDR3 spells CASSVDRDYGYTF. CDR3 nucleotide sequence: TGTGCCAGCAGCGTCGACAGGGACTATGGCTACACCTTC.

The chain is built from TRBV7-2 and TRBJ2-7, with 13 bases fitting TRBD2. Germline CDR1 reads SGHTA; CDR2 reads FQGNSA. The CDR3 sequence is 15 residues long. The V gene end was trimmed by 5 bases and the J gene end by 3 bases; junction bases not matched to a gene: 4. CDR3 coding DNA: TGTGCCAGCAGCGAGCGACTAGCGGGGGGCTACGAGCAGTACGTC. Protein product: CASSERLAGGYEQYV.

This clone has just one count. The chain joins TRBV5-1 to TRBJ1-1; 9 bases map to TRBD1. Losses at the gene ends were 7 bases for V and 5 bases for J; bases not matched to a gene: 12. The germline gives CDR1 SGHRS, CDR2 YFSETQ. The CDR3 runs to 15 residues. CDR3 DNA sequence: TGCGCCAGCCGTCCCGGGACAGGGTTAGGGACTGAAGCTTTCTTT. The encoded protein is CASRPGTGLGTEAFF.

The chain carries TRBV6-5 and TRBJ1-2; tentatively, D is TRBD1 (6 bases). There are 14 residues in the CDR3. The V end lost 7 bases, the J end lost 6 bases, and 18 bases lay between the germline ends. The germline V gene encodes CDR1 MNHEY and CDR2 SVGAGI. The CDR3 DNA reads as TGTGCCAGCACCCCCTCGAGGCAGGGGCATGGCTACACCTTC. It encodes CASTPSRQGHGYTF.

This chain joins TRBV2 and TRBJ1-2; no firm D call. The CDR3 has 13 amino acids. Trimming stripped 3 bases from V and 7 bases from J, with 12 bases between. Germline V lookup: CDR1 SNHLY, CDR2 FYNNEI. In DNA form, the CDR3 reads TGTGCCAGCAGTGATATTTCAGCTGCTGGCTACACCTTC. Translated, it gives CASSDISAAGYTF.